The clone carrying this T cell receptor (beta chain) came up a few times. Its antigen is currently unknown. These data originate in a study of radiation and T cells in renal cell carcinoma. Time point: baseline pretreatment blood. Treatment meaning: 15 Gy SBRT to primary tumor, nephrectomy 4 weeks later. After SBRT, blood was collected at 2 and 4 weeks, plus baseline. The patient's renal cell carcinoma had clear cell pathology. TCRdb keeps only in-frame clones here, not all; method: immunoSEQ multiplex PCR. Of about 130,000 clones listed, nearly 90% are singletons. Findings and limits, study-wide: In blood, top tumor clones expanded by 2 weeks, shrinking by 4. Without pretreatment biopsies, baseline tumor clonotype presence was undetermined.

The CDR3 has 14 amino acids. The germline V and J ends were trimmed by 4 bases and 2 bases, with 12 bases remaining between them. From germline, CDR1 is SGHKS and CDR2 YYEKEE (reference sequence). The genes are TRBV5-5 and TRBJ1-1; possibly TRBD1 for D (6 bases). Source: blood, taken from a patient whose treatment included radiotherapy and nephrectomy. This clonotype originated in a woman in her forties or fifties with renal cell carcinoma. CDR3 in amino acids: CASSAGHSNTEAFF. The DNA for the CDR3 is TGTGCCAGCAGCGCGGGACATTCCAACACTGAAGCTTTCTTT. The full variable domain, rest sourced from reference TRBV5-5 and TRBJ1-1, is DAGVTQSPTHLIKTRGQQVTLRCSPISGHKSVSWYQQVLGQGPQFIFQYYEKEERGRGNFPDRFSARQFPNYSSELNVNALLLGDSALYLCASSAGHSNTEAFFGQGTRLTVV.